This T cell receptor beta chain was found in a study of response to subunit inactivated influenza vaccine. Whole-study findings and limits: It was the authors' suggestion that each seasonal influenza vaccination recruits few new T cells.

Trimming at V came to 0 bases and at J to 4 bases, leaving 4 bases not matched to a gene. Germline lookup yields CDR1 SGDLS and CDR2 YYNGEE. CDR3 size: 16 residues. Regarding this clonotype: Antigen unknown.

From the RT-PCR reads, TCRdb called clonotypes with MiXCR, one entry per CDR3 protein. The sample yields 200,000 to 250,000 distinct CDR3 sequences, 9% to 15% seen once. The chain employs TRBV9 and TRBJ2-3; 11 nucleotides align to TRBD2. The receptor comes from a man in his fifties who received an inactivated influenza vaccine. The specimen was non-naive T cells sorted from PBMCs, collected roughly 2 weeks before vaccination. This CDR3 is CASSVALAGGADTQYF. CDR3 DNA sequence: TGTGCCAGCAGCGTAGCCCTAGCGGGAGGAGCAGATACGCAGTATTTT. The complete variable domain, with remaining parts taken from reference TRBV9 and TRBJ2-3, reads DSGVTQTPKHLITATGQRVTLRCSPRSGDLSVYWYQQSLDQGLQFLIQYYNGEERAKGNILERFSAQQFPDLHSELNLSSLELGDSALYFCASSVALAGGADTQYFGPGTRLTVL.